This TCR beta chain was identified during a study of glioma-infiltrating T cells. Study-wide points: Above-expected tissue-blood divergence occurred in all gliomas, most in low-grade ones. Only very few CDR3 sequences appeared in both tissue and blood.

TCR alpha and beta CDR3 regions were amplified from RNA using iRepertoire nested multiplex PCR. Tissue mRNA or PBMC total RNA, roughly 95-400 ng, went into one-step reverse transcription and amplification. TCRdb reprocessed the multiplex PCR reads via MiXCR and lists one record per CDR3 protein. The profile shows about 93,000 distinct CDR3 sequences, around 37% of them singletons. This clonotype was seen ten or more times. Its antigen is unidentified. The CDR3 has 13 residues. V was clipped by 7 bases and J by 6 bases, with 12 bases between them. CDR1 and CDR2 from the germline V gene are SNHLY and FYNNEI.

This clonotype originated in a human donor with low-grade glioma or glioblastoma, undergoing nonglioma brain surgery, or in good health (not recorded which). Material: glioma tissue, nonneoplastic brain tissue, or PBMCs (not recorded which). V gene TRBV2 combines with J gene TRBJ1-4; no definite D call. CDR3 amino acids: CASIRGLDEKLFF. In DNA form, the CDR3 reads TGTGCCAGCATTCGAGGGCTCGATGAAAAACTGTTTTTT.